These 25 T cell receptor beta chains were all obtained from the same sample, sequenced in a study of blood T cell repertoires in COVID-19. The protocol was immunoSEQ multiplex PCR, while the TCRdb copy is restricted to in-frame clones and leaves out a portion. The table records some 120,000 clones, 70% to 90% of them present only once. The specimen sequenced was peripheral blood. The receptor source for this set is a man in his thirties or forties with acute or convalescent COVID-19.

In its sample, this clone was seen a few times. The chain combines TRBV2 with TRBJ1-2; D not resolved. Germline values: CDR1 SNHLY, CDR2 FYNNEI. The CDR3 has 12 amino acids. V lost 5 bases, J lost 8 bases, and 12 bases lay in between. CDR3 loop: CASSRGLWGYTF. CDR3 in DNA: TGTGCCAGCAGTCGGGGTCTATGGGGCTACACCTTC.

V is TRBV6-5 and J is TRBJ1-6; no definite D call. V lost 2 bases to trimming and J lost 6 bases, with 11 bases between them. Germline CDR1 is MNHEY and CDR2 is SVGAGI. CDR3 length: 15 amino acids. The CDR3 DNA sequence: TGTGCCAGCAGTTACGAGGGAGGTAGTAATTCACCCCTCCACTTT. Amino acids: CASSYEGGSNSPLHF.

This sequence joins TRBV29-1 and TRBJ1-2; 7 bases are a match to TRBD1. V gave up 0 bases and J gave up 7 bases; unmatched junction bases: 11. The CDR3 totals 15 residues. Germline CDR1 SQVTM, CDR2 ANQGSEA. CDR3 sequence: CSVEDRGTEPGGYTF. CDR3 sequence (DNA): TGCAGCGTTGAAGATCGCGGGACAGAACCGGGTGGCTACACCTTC.

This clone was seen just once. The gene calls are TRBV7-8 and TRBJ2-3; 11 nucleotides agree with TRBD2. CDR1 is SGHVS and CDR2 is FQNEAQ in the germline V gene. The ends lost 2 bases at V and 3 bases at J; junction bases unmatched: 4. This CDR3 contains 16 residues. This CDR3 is CASSLIAGGGTDTQYF. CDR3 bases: TGTGCCAGCAGCTTAATAGCGGGAGGGGGAACAGATACGCAGTATTTT.

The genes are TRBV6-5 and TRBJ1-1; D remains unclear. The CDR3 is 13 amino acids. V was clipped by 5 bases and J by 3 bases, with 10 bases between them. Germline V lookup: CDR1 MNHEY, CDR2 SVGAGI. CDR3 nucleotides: TGTGCCAGCAGTACGACTGCTGACACTGAAGCTTTCTTT. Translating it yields CASSTTADTEAFF.

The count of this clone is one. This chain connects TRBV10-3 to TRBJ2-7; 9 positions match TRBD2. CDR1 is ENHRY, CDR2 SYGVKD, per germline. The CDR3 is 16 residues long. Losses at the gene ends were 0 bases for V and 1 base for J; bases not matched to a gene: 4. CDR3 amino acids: CAISESGSGRSYEQYV. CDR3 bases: TGTGCCATCAGTGAGTCGGGTAGCGGGAGATCCTACGAGCAGTACGTC.

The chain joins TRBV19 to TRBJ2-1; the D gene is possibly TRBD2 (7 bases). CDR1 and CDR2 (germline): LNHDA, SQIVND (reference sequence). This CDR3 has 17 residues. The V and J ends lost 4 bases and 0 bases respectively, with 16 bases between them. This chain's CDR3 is CASSRGLAVSSYNEQFF. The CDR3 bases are TGTGCCAGTAGTAGGGGGCTAGCGGTAAGCTCCTACAATGAGCAGTTCTTC. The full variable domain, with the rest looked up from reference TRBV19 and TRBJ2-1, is DGGITQSPKYLFRKEGQNVTLSCEQNLNHDAMYWYRQDPGQGLRLIYYSQIVNDFQKGDIAEGYSVSREKKESFPLTVTSAQKNPTAFYLCASSRGLAVSSYNEQFFGPGTRLTVL.

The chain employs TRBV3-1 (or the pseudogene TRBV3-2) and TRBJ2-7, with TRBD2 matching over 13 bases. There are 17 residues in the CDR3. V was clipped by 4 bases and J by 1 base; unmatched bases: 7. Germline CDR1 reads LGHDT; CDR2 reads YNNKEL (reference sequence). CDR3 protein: CASSRPGLAGLSYEQYV. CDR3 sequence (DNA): TGTGCCAGCAGCCGGCCGGGACTAGCGGGACTATCCTACGAGCAGTACGTC.

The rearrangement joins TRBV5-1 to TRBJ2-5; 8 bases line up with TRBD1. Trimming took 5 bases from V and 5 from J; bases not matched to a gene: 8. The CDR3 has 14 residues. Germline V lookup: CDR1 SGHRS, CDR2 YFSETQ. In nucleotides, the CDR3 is TGCGCCAGCAGATCCGGGACAGGAGATGAGACCCAGTACTTC. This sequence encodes CASRSGTGDETQYF.

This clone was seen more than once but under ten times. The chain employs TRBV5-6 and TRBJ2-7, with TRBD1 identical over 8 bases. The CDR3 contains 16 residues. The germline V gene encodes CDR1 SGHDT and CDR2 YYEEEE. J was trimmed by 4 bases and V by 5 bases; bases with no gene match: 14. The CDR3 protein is CASSGDSQGDLYEQYF. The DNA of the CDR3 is TGTGCCAGCAGTGGAGATTCACAGGGGGATTTGTACGAGCAGTACTTC.

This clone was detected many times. The CDR3 coding sequence is TGTGCCAGCAGCTTAGACTTTAGCGGGGCTTCCTACGAGCAGTACTTC. It specifies CASSLDFSGASYEQYF. This chain links TRBV7-2 with TRBJ2-7; 8 bases are shared with TRBD2. Germline-derived CDR1 and CDR2 are SGHTA and FQGNSA. There are 16 residues in the CDR3. V lost 1 base to trimming and J lost 1 base; unmatched junction nucleotides: 6. The entire variable domain, with the rest obtained from reference TRBV7-2 and TRBJ2-7, is as follows: GAGVSQSPSNKVTEKGKDVELRCDPISGHTALYWYRQSLGQGLEFLIYFQGNSAPDKSGLPSDRFSAERTGGSVSTLTIQRTQQEDSAVYLCASSLDFSGASYEQYFGPGTRLTVT.

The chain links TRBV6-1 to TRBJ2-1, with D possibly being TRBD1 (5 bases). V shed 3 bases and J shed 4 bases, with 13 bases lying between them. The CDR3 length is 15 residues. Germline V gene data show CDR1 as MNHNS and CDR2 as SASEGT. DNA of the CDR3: TGTGCCAGCAGTGATGTCAGGGATATTTACAATGAGCAGTTCTTC. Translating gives CASSDVRDIYNEQFF.

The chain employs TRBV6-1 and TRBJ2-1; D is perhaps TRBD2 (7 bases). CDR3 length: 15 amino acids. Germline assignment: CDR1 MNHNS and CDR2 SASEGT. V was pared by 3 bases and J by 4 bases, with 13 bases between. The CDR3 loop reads CASSEAGADYNEQFF. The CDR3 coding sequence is TGTGCCAGCAGTGAGGCGGGGGCGGATTACAATGAGCAGTTCTTC.

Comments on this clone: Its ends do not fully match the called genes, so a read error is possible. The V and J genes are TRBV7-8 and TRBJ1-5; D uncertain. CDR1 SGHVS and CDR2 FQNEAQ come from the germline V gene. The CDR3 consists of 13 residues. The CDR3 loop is CASSLGLDQPRHF. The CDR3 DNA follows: TGTGCCAGCAGCTTAGGCCTAGATCAGCCCCGGCATTTT.

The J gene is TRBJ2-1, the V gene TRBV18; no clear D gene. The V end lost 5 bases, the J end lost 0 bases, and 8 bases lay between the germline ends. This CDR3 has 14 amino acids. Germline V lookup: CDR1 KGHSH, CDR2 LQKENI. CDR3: CASSSRSSYNEQFF. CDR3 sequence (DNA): TGTGCCAGCTCATCGCGGAGCTCCTACAATGAGCAGTTCTTC.

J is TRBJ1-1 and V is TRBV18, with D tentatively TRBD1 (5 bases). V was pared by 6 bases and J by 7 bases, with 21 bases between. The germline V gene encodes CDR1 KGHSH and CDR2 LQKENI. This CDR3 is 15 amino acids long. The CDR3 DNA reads TGTGCCAGCTCCCCCAATCTACAGGATGTCGATGAAGCTTTCTTT. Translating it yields CASSPNLQDVDEAFF.

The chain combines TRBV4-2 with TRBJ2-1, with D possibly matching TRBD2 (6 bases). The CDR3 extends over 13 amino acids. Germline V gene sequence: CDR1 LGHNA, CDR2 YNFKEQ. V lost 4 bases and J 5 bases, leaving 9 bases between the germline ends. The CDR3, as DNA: TGTGCCAGCAGCCGCGGGGCCGACAATGAGCAGTTCTTC. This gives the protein CASSRGADNEQFF.

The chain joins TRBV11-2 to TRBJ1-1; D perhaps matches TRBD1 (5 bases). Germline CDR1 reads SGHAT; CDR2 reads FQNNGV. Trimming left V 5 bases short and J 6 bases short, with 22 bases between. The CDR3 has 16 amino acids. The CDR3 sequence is CASSPTVGARRAEAFF. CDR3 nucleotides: TGTGCCAGCAGCCCCACGGTAGGGGCGCGGAGGGCTGAAGCTTTCTTT. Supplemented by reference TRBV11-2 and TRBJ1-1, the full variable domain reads EAGVAQSPRYKIIEKRQSVAFWCNPISGHATLYWYQQILGQGPKLLIQFQNNGVVDDSQLPKDRFSAERLKGVDSTLKIQPAKLEDSAVYLCASSPTVGARRAEAFFGQGTRLTVV.

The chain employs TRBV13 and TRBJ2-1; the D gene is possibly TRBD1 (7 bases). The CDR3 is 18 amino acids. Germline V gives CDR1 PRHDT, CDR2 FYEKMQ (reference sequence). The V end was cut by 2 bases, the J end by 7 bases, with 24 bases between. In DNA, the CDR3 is TGTGCCAGCAGCTTATCCGGAGGGGGCCCCCTGGGTGGTAATGAGCAGTTCTTC. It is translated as CASSLSGGGPLGGNEQFF.

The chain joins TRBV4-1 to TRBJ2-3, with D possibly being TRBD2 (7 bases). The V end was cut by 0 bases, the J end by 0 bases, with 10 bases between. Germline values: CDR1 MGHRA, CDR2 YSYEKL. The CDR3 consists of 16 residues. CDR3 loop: CASSQDRGASTDTQYF. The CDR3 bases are TGCGCCAGCAGCCAAGATCGGGGGGCGAGCACAGATACGCAGTATTTT.

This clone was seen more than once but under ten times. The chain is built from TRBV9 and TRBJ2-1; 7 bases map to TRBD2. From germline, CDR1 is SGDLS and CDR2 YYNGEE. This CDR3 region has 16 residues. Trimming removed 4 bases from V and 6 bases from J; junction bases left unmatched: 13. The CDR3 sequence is CASSLHPAGAGNEQFF. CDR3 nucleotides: TGTGCCAGCAGCCTCCACCCGGCGGGAGCTGGCAATGAGCAGTTCTTC.

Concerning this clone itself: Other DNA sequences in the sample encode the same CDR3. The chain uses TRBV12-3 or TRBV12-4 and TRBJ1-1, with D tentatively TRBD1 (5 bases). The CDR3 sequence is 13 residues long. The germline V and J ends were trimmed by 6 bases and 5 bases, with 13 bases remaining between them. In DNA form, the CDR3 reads TGTGCCAGCAGCCTGGGGGGGAGAACTGAAGCTTTCTTT. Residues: CASSLGGRTEAFF.

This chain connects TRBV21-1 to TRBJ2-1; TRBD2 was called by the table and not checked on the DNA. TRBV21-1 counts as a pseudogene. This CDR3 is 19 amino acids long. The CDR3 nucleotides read TGTGCCAGCAGCAAAAGGGGACACTATAAGCGGGAGGGGTTCAATGAGCAGTTCTTC. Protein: CASSKRGHYKREGFNEQFF.

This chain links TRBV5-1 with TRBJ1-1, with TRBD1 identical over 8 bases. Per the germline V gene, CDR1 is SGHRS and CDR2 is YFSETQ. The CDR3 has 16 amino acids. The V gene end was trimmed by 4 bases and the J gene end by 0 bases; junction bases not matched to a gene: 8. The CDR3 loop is CASSPGTGGMNTEAFF. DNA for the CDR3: TGCGCCAGCAGCCCGGGGACAGGTGGTATGAACACTGAAGCTTTCTTT.

Here the CDR3 reads CASSVITRSGSSYEQYV. The CDR3 DNA reads TGTGCCAGCAGCGTGATCACACGGTCGGGGAGCTCCTACGAGCAGTACGTC. The rearrangement uses TRBV9 and TRBJ2-7; maybe TRBD2 (5 bases). Germline V lookup: CDR1 SGDLS, CDR2 YYNGEE. This CDR3 is built from 17 residues. The V gene lost 2 bases and the J gene lost 0 bases, with 18 bases spanning the gap.